The 32 T cell receptor beta chains listed next were all sequenced from one sample in a study of cytomegalovirus exposure and HLA in healthy donors. Profiling relied on immunoSEQ multiplex PCR, and the TCRdb table lists in-frame clones only, not all of them. This repertoire shows about 150,000 clones, 87% found once; its top ten account for 4.5% to 5.5%. The source material was PBMCs. These receptors originate from a man between 18 and 35 years old in good health and CMV-seropositive.

The V call is TRBV5-1, the J call TRBJ2-3; the D is unclear. CDR3 length: 15 residues. Germline-derived CDR1 and CDR2 are SGHRS and YFSETQ. V was cut by 0 bases and J by 2 bases, with 10 bases left in between. The CDR3 protein is CASSLEAPTTDTQYF. The CDR3 DNA follows: TGCGCCAGCAGCTTGGAAGCGCCAACCACAGATACGCAGTATTTT.

DNA of the CDR3: TGTGCCAGCAGCATCCTGACTAGCGGGTTCACAGATACGCAGTATTTT. Translated, it gives CASSILTSGFTDTQYF. This rearrangement joins TRBV7-8 to TRBJ2-3; 10 bases are a match to TRBD2. Germline V gene lookup returns CDR1 SGHVS and CDR2 FQNEAQ. Losses at the gene ends were 5 bases for V and 2 bases for J; bases not matched to a gene: 7. The CDR3 has 16 residues.

The CDR3 nucleotides are TGTGCCAGCAGCTTGGTGGGAAGGGGATCAACTAATGAAAAACTGTTTTTT. It translates to CASSLVGRGSTNEKLFF. The V call is TRBV5-8, the J call TRBJ1-4; maybe TRBD1 (5 bases). The V and J ends lost 0 bases and 0 bases respectively, with 12 bases between them. The CDR3 covers 17 residues. Germline V gene lookup returns CDR1 SGHTS and CDR2 YDEGEE.

V usage is TRBV6-5 and J usage is TRBJ1-2; 7 bases agree with TRBD1. This CDR3 is 14 amino acids long. The V gene end was trimmed by 0 bases and the J gene end by 6 bases; junction bases not matched to a gene: 4. The germline CDR1 and CDR2 sequences are MNHEY and SVGAGI. The DNA of the CDR3 is TGTGCCAGCAGTTACTCAGGGGGCGAAGATGGCTACACCTTC. This codes for CASSYSGGEDGYTF.

This clone was counted between two and nine times. The J gene is TRBJ2-1, the V gene TRBV27, with 9 bases matching TRBD2. CDR3 size: 16 residues. The germline gives CDR1 MNHEY, CDR2 SMNVEV (reference sequence). Germline trimming cut 5 bases from V and 5 bases from J; bases unmatched to any gene: 10. The CDR3 DNA sequence: TGTGCCAGCAGTACCTATAGCGGGGGAGGCCACAATGAGCAGTTCTTC. Translating it yields CASSTYSGGGHNEQFF.

The chain joins TRBV30 to TRBJ2-7; a weak D match, TRBD2 (7 bases). V dropped 5 bases and J dropped 3 bases, with 14 bases sitting between them. The CDR3 extends over 13 amino acids. Germline values: CDR1 GTSNPN, CDR2 SVGIG (reference sequence). CDR3 sequence: CAWCWGGGYEQYF. The CDR3 DNA reads TGTGCCTGGTGCTGGGGGGGCGGCTACGAGCAGTACTTC.

This clone was counted a single time. The rearrangement uses TRBV30 and TRBJ1-5, with TRBD1 as a possible D gene (5 bases). Germline lookup yields CDR1 GTSNPN and CDR2 SVGIG (reference sequence). The CDR3 spans 14 residues. Trimming pared 3 bases from V and 2 bases from J, leaving 11 bases between. CDR3 residues: CAWRGGEGNQPQHF. CDR3 DNA: TGTGCCTGGAGGGGGGGTGAAGGCAATCAGCCCCAGCATTTT.

The CDR3 DNA follows: TGTGCCAGCAGTCTCGGACTAGCGAACACCGGGGAGCTGTTTTTT. It specifies CASSLGLANTGELFF. The V call is TRBV6-6, the J call TRBJ2-2; 7 nucleotides agree with TRBD2. The junction had 3 bases not matched to a gene; V was cut back by 5 bases and J by 0 bases. CDR3 size: 15 residues. Germline values: CDR1 MNHNY, CDR2 SVGAGI (reference sequence).

The V call is TRBV19, the J call TRBJ2-7; 7 positions agree with TRBD1. The CDR3 has 12 residues. J was trimmed by 4 bases and V by 8 bases; bases with no gene match: 5. CDR1 LNHDA and CDR2 SQIVND come from the germline V gene (reference sequence). The CDR3 reads CASGTGEYEQYF. CDR3 DNA: TGTGCCAGTGGCACAGGGGAGTACGAGCAGTACTTC.

V is TRBV25-1 and J is TRBJ1-4; 7 nucleotides line up with TRBD1. Looked up from germline, CDR1 is MGHDK and CDR2 is SYGVNS. This CDR3 contains 15 residues. V gave up 6 bases and J gave up 8 bases; unmatched junction bases: 12. CDR3 loop: CASSQGTEVYEKLFF. The CDR3 nucleotides are TGTGCCAGCAGCCAAGGGACAGAAGTTTACGAAAAACTGTTTTTT.

This clone was observed once. The CDR3 DNA reads TGTGCCAGCTCACCAGCGGGATACTCCTACGAGCAGTACTTC. Amino acid sequence: CASSPAGYSYEQYF. The rearrangement uses TRBV6-5 and TRBJ2-7; 7 bases are a match to TRBD2. The CDR3 extends over 14 amino acids. Trimming removed 8 bases from V and 0 bases from J; junction bases left unmatched: 7. Germline V gene lookup returns CDR1 MNHEY and CDR2 SVGAGI.

This chain links TRBV6-5 with TRBJ2-3, with 8 bases lining up with TRBD2. CDR1 and CDR2 from the germline V gene are MNHEY and SVGAGI. The CDR3 spans 14 residues. Trimming at V came to 10 bases and at J to 4 bases, leaving 10 bases not matched to a gene. The CDR3 DNA is TGTGCCACCGCGGGGGGCCAATCGCCAGATACGCAGTATTTT. Translated, it gives CATAGGQSPDTQYF.

CDR3 sequence: CASRSGRAVDTQYF. As DNA, the CDR3 is TGTGCCAGCAGGAGCGGGAGGGCTGTAGATACGCAGTATTTT. The chain recombines TRBV2 with TRBJ2-3, with 10 positions matching TRBD2. The junction had 5 bases not matched to a gene; V was cut back by 6 bases and J by 5 bases. The germline CDR1 and CDR2 sequences are SNHLY and FYNNEI. The CDR3 runs to 14 residues.

The V call is TRBV27, the J call TRBJ2-1; 10 bases are shared with TRBD2. The CDR3 length is 16 residues. J lost 8 bases, V lost 3 bases, and 10 bases had no gene match. In germline, CDR1 is MNHEY, CDR2 SMNVEV (reference sequence). The CDR3 sequence is CASSLQAGGPVDEQFF. The CDR3 DNA reads TGTGCCAGCAGTTTGCAAGCGGGAGGGCCAGTTGATGAGCAGTTCTTC.

V usage is TRBV7-9 and J usage is TRBJ2-7, with 9 bases identical to TRBD2. Per germline, CDR1 SEHNR and CDR2 FQNEAQ (reference sequence). This CDR3 is 17 amino acids long. V was pared by 1 base and J by 5 bases, with 12 bases of the junction left unmatched. The chain's CDR3 is CASSLVAVAGVGNEQYF. In DNA form, the CDR3 reads TGTGCCAGCAGCTTAGTGGCGGTAGCGGGAGTTGGTAACGAGCAGTACTTC.

Here the CDR3 reads CASSPQRREGPYDEQFF. CDR3 nucleotide sequence: TGTGCCAGCAGCCCCCAACGGCGGGAGGGCCCGTACGATGAGCAGTTCTTC. The V call is TRBV13, the J call TRBJ2-1; 9 positions agree with TRBD2. V was pared by 5 bases and J by 8 bases, with 16 bases of the junction left unmatched. CDR3 size: 17 residues. Germline V gene data show CDR1 as PRHDT and CDR2 as FYEKMQ (reference sequence).

This sequence joins TRBV11-3 and TRBJ2-2; D may be TRBD2 (5 bases). The CDR3 totals 18 residues. Germline V lookup: CDR1 SGHNT, CDR2 YENEEA. V lost 0 bases and J 4 bases, leaving 18 bases between the germline ends. CDR3 region: CASSLDTGPRAGTGELFF. As DNA, the CDR3 is TGTGCCAGCAGCTTAGATACCGGGCCCCGGGCGGGCACCGGGGAGCTGTTTTTT.

The chain combines TRBV2 with TRBJ2-5; 7 bases line up with TRBD1. The V and J ends lost 6 bases and 2 bases, in that order; junction bases with no gene match: 6. The CDR3 runs to 14 residues. The germline gives CDR1 SNHLY, CDR2 FYNNEI. CDR3 protein: CASSPGTVQETQYF. The CDR3 DNA reads as TGTGCCAGCAGCCCCGGGACAGTACAAGAGACCCAGTACTTC.

V is TRBV19 and J is TRBJ1-1; a possible D gene is TRBD1 (5 bases). Trimming stripped 2 bases from V and 10 bases from J, with 14 bases between. The CDR3 extends over 13 amino acids. The germline CDR1 and CDR2 sequences are LNHDA and SQIVND (reference sequence). CDR3 nucleotides: TGTGCCAGTAGTATAAGCCGGGAGGGACTAGCTTTCTTT. Translating it yields CASSISREGLAFF. Full variable domain (outside the CDR3, taken from reference TRBV19 and TRBJ1-1): DGGITQSPKYLFRKEGQNVTLSCEQNLNHDAMYWYRQDPGQGLRLIYYSQIVNDFQKGDIAEGYSVSREKKESFPLTVTSAQKNPTAFYLCASSISREGLAFFGQGTRLTVV.

This chain connects TRBV6-5 to TRBJ1-5; a weak D match, TRBD1 (5 bases). CDR3 length: 14 residues. Germline lookup yields CDR1 MNHEY and CDR2 SVGAGI. V dropped 2 bases and J dropped 2 bases, with 7 bases sitting between them. The CDR3 DNA sequence: TGTGCCAGCAGTTACAGGGGCGGCAATCAGCCCCAGCATTTT. Protein product: CASSYRGGNQPQHF.

This clone appeared a few times. This chain uses TRBV19 with TRBJ2-2; tentatively, D is TRBD1 (5 bases). Per the germline V gene, CDR1 is LNHDA and CDR2 is SQIVND (reference sequence). CDR3 length: 15 residues. V gave up 4 bases and J gave up 7 bases, with 16 bases separating them. DNA for the CDR3: TGTGCCAGTAGTACCCTGGCAGGGAATGACGGGGAGCTGTTTTTT. It encodes CASSTLAGNDGELFF.

The J gene is TRBJ2-3, the V gene TRBV6-1; the D gene is possibly TRBD1 (7 bases). V was clipped by 0 bases and J by 5 bases, with 15 bases between them. Germline CDR1 reads MNHNS; CDR2 reads SASEGT. CDR3 length: 16 amino acids. CDR3 protein: CASSEAQGGVVDTQYF. DNA of the CDR3: TGTGCCAGCAGTGAAGCGCAGGGGGGAGTGGTAGATACGCAGTATTTT.

V usage is TRBV9 and J usage is TRBJ2-7; D may be TRBD1 (6 bases). Between the trimmed V and J ends, which lost 7 bases and 5 bases, there was a span of 19 bases. This CDR3 is built from 14 residues. Germline assignment: CDR1 SGDLS and CDR2 YYNGEE. The DNA of the CDR3 is TGTGCCAGCGCGGCAGGGGATACTAGGCACGAGCAGTACTTC. Amino acids: CASAAGDTRHEQYF.

The chain carries TRBV5-4 and TRBJ2-3; D call uncertain. Looked up from germline, CDR1 is SGHNT and CDR2 is YYREEE (reference sequence). V shed 4 bases and J shed 5 bases, with 17 bases lying between them. The CDR3 extends over 15 amino acids. The CDR3 nucleotides are TGTGCCAGCAGCCCCGTCGGAACTATGGGAGATACGCAGTATTTT. It is translated as CASSPVGTMGDTQYF.

The rearrangement joins TRBV5-1 to TRBJ2-7; 10 positions agree with TRBD1. From germline, CDR1 is SGHRS and CDR2 YFSETQ. The CDR3 loop spans 14 amino acids. V shed 6 bases, J shed 2 bases, and the junction held 5 bases outside the gene matches. CDR3 amino acids: CASTTGTGAYEQYF. The CDR3 nucleotides read TGCGCCAGCACCACCGGGACAGGGGCCTACGAGCAGTACTTC.

V usage is TRBV6-1 and J usage is TRBJ2-1; 11 bases fit TRBD2. The CDR3 contains 15 residues. J was trimmed by 2 bases and V by 5 bases; bases with no gene match: 2. The germline V gene encodes CDR1 MNHNS and CDR2 SASEGT. CDR3 loop: CASSTTSGAYNEQFF. The CDR3 DNA sequence: TGTGCCAGCAGTACGACTAGCGGGGCCTACAATGAGCAGTTCTTC.

The chain employs TRBV7-2 and TRBJ2-7; D possibly corresponds to TRBD1 (6 bases). The CDR3 has 16 amino acids. V was trimmed by 0 bases and J by 4 bases, leaving 16 bases between them. Germline loops: CDR1 SGHTA, CDR2 FQGNSA. This CDR3 reads CASSLARSQGIYEQYF. CDR3 DNA: TGTGCCAGCAGCTTAGCCCGTAGTCAGGGGATATACGAGCAGTACTTC.

CDR3 sequence reads: CASTMERSTGELFF. The DNA for the CDR3 is TGTGCCAGTACTATGGAGCGTAGCACCGGGGAGCTGTTTTTT. The rearrangement uses TRBV19 and TRBJ2-2; D call uncertain. Germline V gene sequence: CDR1 LNHDA, CDR2 SQIVND (reference sequence). The length of the CDR3 is 14 residues. Trimming pared 7 bases from V and 4 bases from J, leaving 13 bases between.

The rearrangement uses TRBV30 and TRBJ2-1; 8 bases align to TRBD2. The CDR3 runs 19 residues. Germline V gene sequence: CDR1 GTSNPN, CDR2 SVGIG (reference sequence). Losses at the gene ends were 0 bases for V and 2 bases for J; bases not matched to a gene: 15. CDR3 coding DNA: TGTGCCTGGAGTGTACTTCGCACTAGCGGAATAAGGGCCTACAATGAGCAGTTCTTC. Residues: CAWSVLRTSGIRAYNEQFF.

The rearrangement links TRBV10-2 to TRBJ2-7, with 10 bases fitting TRBD1. After removal of 7 bases from V and 5 bases from J, the junction contained 5 bases not matched to a gene. The CDR3 contains 13 residues. Germline V gene lookup returns CDR1 WSHSY and CDR2 SAAADI. As DNA, the CDR3 is TGCGCCAGCAACCGGGACAGGGGTGACGAGCAGTACTTC. Encoded protein: CASNRDRGDEQYF.

This clone was counted a few times. The chain uses TRBV30 and TRBJ1-2; 7 positions match TRBD1. V gave up 0 bases and J gave up 6 bases; unmatched junction bases: 4. CDR1 GTSNPN and CDR2 SVGIG come from the germline V gene (reference sequence). This CDR3 is 13 amino acids long. The CDR3 DNA reads TGTGCCTGGAGTGTACAAGGGGGCGATGGCTACACCTTC. This translates into CAWSVQGGDGYTF.

This chain links TRBV27 with TRBJ2-5; a weak D match, TRBD1 (7 bases). The CDR3 is 13 amino acids. Germline CDR1 is MNHEY and CDR2 is SMNVEV (reference sequence). The germline V and J ends were trimmed by 8 bases and 7 bases, with 17 bases remaining between them. CDR3 DNA sequence: TGTGCCAGCCGGCAGGGGGGACTCGGGACCCAGTACTTC. It encodes CASRQGGLGTQYF.